The clone carrying this T cell receptor beta chain occurred a few times. The target antigen is unknown. As every portion of the isolated RNA was reverse transcribed, the sequencing read expressed TCRB transcripts. Assay: immunoSEQ multiplex PCR; the TCRdb copy retains only in-frame clones and omits some. The sample includes a few hundred thousand clones, over 13% seen only once; the top ten take 0.019%. The entry originates in a study of beta chain features in type 1 diabetes. Findings of the study overall: High-TCR-expressing cells could be over-represented by cDNA sequencing.

The sample consisted of naive CD4+ T cells from blood. The source of this sequence is a woman aged 18-29 years in good health.

The CDR3 DNA is TGCAGCGTTGATCCCGTAGGGGGAGCAGATACGCAGTATTTT. Translating it yields CSVDPVGGADTQYF. V gene TRBV29-1 combines with J gene TRBJ2-3; possibly TRBD1 for D (6 bases). The CDR3 totals 14 residues. V was pared by 3 bases and J by 4 bases, with 14 bases between. The germline gives CDR1 SQVTM, CDR2 ANQGSEA.